This T cell receptor (beta chain) was sequenced during a study of human T cells and chemical hapten exposure. Study overall: TCR yield per sample varied, mainly due to pooled library volumes.

Time point defined: pre-sensitization, week 0. Treatment denoted: therapeutic diphenylcyclopropenone sensitization with weekly scalp DPC. Study-wide points: The formation of large CDR3 similarity clusters by expanded TCRs significantly exceeded that of controls.

MiXCR, run by TCRdb on the RACE reads, gives a single entry per CDR3 protein. The sample has under 70,000 distinct CDR3 sequences; approximately 11% are singletons. This clonotype was seen a few times. What it binds is not known. Germline loops: CDR1 MNHNY, CDR2 SVGAGI (reference sequence). This CDR3 region has 11 residues. V gave up 8 bases and J gave up 5 bases, with 10 bases separating them. The chain employs TRBV6-6 and TRBJ2-7; D unresolved. The receptor was isolated from a woman between 35 and 50 years old with alopecia areata. Some clones in this sample may be carry-over from other donors' samples. Here the sequenced sample was whole blood, taken in connection with sensitization to the hapten diphenylcyclopropenone (DPC). CDR3 DNA: TGTGCCAGCGGGCAGTCCCACGAGCAGTACTTC. This encodes CASGQSHEQYF.